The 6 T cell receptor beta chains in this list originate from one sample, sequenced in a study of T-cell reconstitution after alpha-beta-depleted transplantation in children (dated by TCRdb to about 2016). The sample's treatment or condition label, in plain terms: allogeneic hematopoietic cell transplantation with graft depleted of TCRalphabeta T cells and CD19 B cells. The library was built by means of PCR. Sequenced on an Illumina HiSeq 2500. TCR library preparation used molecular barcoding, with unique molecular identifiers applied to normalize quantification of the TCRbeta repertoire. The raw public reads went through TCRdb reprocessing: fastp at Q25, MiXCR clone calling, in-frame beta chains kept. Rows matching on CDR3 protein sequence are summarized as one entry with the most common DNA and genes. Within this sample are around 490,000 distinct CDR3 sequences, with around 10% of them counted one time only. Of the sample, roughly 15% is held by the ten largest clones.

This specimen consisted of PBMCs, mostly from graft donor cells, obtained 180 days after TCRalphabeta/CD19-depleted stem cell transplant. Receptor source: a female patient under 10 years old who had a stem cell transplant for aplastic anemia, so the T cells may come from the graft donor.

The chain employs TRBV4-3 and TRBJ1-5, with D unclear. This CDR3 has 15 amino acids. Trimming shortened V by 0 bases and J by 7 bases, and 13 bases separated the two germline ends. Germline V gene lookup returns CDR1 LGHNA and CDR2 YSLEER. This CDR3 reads CASSQDRGLYQPQHF. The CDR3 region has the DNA TGCGCCAGCAGCCAAGATCGGGGTTTGTACCAGCCCCAGCATTTT.

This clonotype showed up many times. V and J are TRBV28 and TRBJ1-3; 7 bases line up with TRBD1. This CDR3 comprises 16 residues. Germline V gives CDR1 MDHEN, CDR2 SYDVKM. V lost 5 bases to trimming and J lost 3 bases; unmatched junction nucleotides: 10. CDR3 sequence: CASSPPGQIFGNTIYF. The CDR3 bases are TGTGCCAGCAGTCCGCCGGGACAGATCTTTGGAAACACCATATATTTT.

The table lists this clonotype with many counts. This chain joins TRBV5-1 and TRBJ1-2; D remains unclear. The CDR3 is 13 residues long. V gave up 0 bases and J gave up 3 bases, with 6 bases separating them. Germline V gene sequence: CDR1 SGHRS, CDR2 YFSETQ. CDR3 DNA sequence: TGCGCCAGCAGCTTGGCCGGGGACTATGGCTACACCTTC. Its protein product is CASSLAGDYGYTF.

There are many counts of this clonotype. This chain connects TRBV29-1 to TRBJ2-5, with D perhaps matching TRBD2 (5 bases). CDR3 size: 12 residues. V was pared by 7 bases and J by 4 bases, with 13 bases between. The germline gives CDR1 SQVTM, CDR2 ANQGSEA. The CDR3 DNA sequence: TGCAGCGCTCGAGGGTTGGGAGAGACCCAGTACTTC. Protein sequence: CSARGLGETQYF.

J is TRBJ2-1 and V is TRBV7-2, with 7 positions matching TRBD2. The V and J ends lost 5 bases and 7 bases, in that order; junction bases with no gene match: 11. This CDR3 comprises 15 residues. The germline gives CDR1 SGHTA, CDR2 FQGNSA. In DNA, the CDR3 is TGTGCCAGCAGCCTTTATTATGGGAGGGTTAATGAGCAGTTCTTC. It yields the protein CASSLYYGRVNEQFF.

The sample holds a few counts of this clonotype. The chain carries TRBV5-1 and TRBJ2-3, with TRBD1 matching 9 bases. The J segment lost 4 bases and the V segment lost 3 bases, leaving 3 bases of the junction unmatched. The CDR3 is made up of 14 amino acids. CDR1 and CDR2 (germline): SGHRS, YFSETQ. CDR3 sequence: CASSWGQGPDTQYF. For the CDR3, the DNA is TGCGCCAGCAGCTGGGGACAGGGCCCAGATACGCAGTATTTT.